These 27 T cell receptor beta chains came from one sample sequenced in a study of molecular identifiers for immune sequencing clone quantification (dated by TCRdb to about 2018). The library was generated by PCR. The sequencer listed for this sample is Illumina HiSeq 4000. TCRdb redid the processing of the public reads, applying fastp at Q25 and MiXCR, and retained in-frame beta chains. One record per CDR3 amino acid sequence lists the most common genes and DNA. The sample table shows approximately 670,000 distinct CDR3 sequences, and about 20% are seen once. The ten largest account for approximately 0.9% of the sample. Sequenced: naive CD8+ T cells from blood, with Jurkat cell RNA spiked in. The cell subset or site label, as the study defines it: FACS-sorted CD8+CD4-CCR7+CD45RA+ naive T cells. Receptors were obtained from a human donor in good health. Some libraries in this study had Jurkat cell RNA spiked in.

About this clonotype itself: A much bigger clone sits one base away, suggesting this may be a read error. The chain joins TRBV12-3 or TRBV12-4 to TRBJ2-2; 9 bases fit TRBD1. This CDR3 is built from 13 residues. The CDR3 bases are TGTGCCACCGGGACAGGGCCCACCGGGGAGCTGTCTTTT. The encoded protein is CATGTGPTGELSF.

For the CDR3, the DNA is TGTGCCAGCAGCTCCGGGACTAGCGGGAGGGGGACCCAGTACTTC. This translates into CASSSGTSGRGTQYF. The chain employs TRBV7-9 and TRBJ2-5, with 16 bases identical to TRBD2. CDR3 length: 15 amino acids. Germline assignment: CDR1 SEHNR and CDR2 FQNEAQ (reference sequence). After removal of 4 bases from V and 7 bases from J, the junction contained 3 bases not matched to a gene. The full variable domain, completed using reference TRBV7-9 and TRBJ2-5, is DTGVSQNPRHKITKRGQNVTFRCDPISEHNRLYWYRQTLGQGPEFLTYFQNEAQLEKSRLLSDRFSAERPKGSFSTLEIQRTEQGDSAMYLCASSSGTSGRGTQYFGPGTRLLVL.

This clonotype was seen many times. The gene calls are TRBV4-3 and TRBJ2-7, with D perhaps TRBD1 (5 bases). Trimming cost V 0 bases and J 4 bases, with 13 bases left between them. Germline CDR1 is LGHNA and CDR2 is YSLEER. This CDR3 spans 15 amino acids. The CDR3 here is CASSQDSQGGYEQYF. The CDR3 DNA follows: TGCGCCAGCAGCCAAGATTCCCAGGGTGGGTACGAGCAGTACTTC.

As regards this clonotype: Without the conserved terminal phenylalanine or tryptophan, this CDR3 likely stems from a read error. This sequence joins TRBV27 and TRBJ2-7; TRBD2 might be the D (7 bases). The CDR3 runs 15 residues. CDR1 MNHEY and CDR2 SMNVEV come from the germline V gene (reference sequence). V was shortened by 5 bases and J by 2 bases, with 16 bases between the two germline ends. The CDR3 is CASSPLGGGAYEQYS. The CDR3, as DNA: TGTGCCAGCAGTCCACTAGGGGGGGGCGCCTACGAGCAGTACTCC.

The chain carries TRBV2 and TRBJ2-7, with a weak D call TRBD1 (5 bases). This CDR3 has 16 residues. The V end lost 7 bases, the J end lost 2 bases, and 21 bases lay between the germline ends. In germline, CDR1 is SNHLY, CDR2 FYNNEI. The CDR3 nucleotides read TGTGCCAGCACCATAATAACAGGCTCCCATCCCTACGAGCAGTACTTC. Amino acid sequence: CASTIITGSHPYEQYF.

The table lists this clonotype with a few counts. The rearrangement joins TRBV5-1 to TRBJ2-5; D is perhaps TRBD1 or TRBD2 (5 bases each). Germline V lookup: CDR1 SGHRS, CDR2 YFSETQ. Trimming pared 2 bases from V and 1 base from J, leaving 15 bases between. The CDR3 is 16 residues long. The CDR3: CASSFLAGASQETQYF. The CDR3 DNA sequence: TGCGCCAGCAGCTTTTTGGCCGGGGCTTCCCAAGAGACCCAGTACTTC. The full variable domain, with the rest looked up from reference TRBV5-1 and TRBJ2-5, is KAGVTQTPRYLIKTRGQQVTLSCSPISGHRSVSWYQQTPGQGLQFLFEYFSETQRNKGNFPGRFSGRQFSNSRSEMNVSTLELGDSALYLCASSFLAGASQETQYFGPGTRLLVL.

This clonotype was recorded at least ten times. The rearrangement links TRBV4-3 to TRBJ2-7; D possibly uses TRBD1 or TRBD2 (7 bases each). CDR1 and CDR2 (germline): LGHNA, YSLEER. The CDR3 sequence is 16 residues long. V dropped 0 bases and J dropped 5 bases, with 17 bases sitting between them. The CDR3 protein is CASSQDSRGGGDEQYF. CDR3 bases: TGCGCCAGCAGCCAAGACTCCAGGGGAGGGGGCGACGAGCAGTACTTC.

This clonotype came up many times. V usage is TRBV7-9 and J usage is TRBJ2-3; D tentatively fits TRBD1 or TRBD2 (5 bases each). The CDR3 runs to 16 residues. The germline V gene encodes CDR1 SEHNR and CDR2 FQNEAQ (reference sequence). Deletions cut 9 bases from V and 6 bases from J, with 25 bases between. The CDR3 is CASQRGRLAPPDTQYF. The CDR3 region has the DNA TGTGCCAGTCAACGGGGACGCCTAGCACCCCCTGATACGCAGTATTTT.

This clonotype was observed a handful of times. The chain has TRBV24-1 and TRBJ1-2; TRBD1 matches 7 bases. The V segment lost 1 base and the J segment 3 bases; nucleotides outside the gene matches: 7. CDR1 and CDR2 from the germline V gene are KGHDR and SFDVKD. The CDR3 covers 16 residues. CDR3 loop: CATSDFNDRADYGYTF. The CDR3 nucleotides read TGTGCCACCAGTGATTTTAACGACAGGGCTGACTATGGCTACACCTTC.

The sample holds one count of this clonotype. One base away lies a much larger clone, so this may be a sequencing read error. This chain connects TRBV4-3 to TRBJ1-2; D unclear. The CDR3 has 15 amino acids. Germline values: CDR1 LGHNA, CDR2 YSLEER. The CDR3 protein is CASSQDKGPNNGYTF. In DNA form, the CDR3 reads TGCGCCAGCAGCCAAGACAAGGGCCCTAACAATGGCTACACCTTC.

This clonotype was seen many times. This chain joins TRBV4-2 and TRBJ2-2; possible D gene TRBD2, 5 bases. Germline V gives CDR1 LGHNA, CDR2 YNFKEQ. CDR3 length equals 15 residues. The V and J ends lost 0 bases and 3 bases respectively, with 8 bases between them. The DNA for the CDR3 is TGTGCCAGCAGCCAAGATACGGGGTACACCGGGGAGCTGTTTTTT. This translates into CASSQDTGYTGELFF.

This clonotype was picked up a small number of times. The CDR3 sequence: CASSRGGLAGGPDEQFF. The DNA of the CDR3 is TGCGCCAGCAGCCGGGGAGGACTAGCGGGAGGGCCTGATGAGCAGTTCTTC. The chain joins TRBV4-1 to TRBJ2-1; 15 nucleotides agree with TRBD2. CDR3 length: 17 residues. Germline CDR1 is MGHRA and CDR2 is YSYEKL. V trimming: 4 bases; J trimming: 8 bases; junction bases outside the gene matches: 9.

This clonotype has ten or more counts. This sequence joins TRBV12-3 or TRBV12-4 and TRBJ2-3; 8 bases line up with TRBD1. Unmatched junction bases numbered 9, after V lost 3 bases and J lost 4 bases. This CDR3 comprises 16 residues. The CDR3 loop reads CASSFSGGYRADTQYF. CDR3 nucleotides: TGTGCCAGCAGTTTCTCAGGGGGCTATAGGGCAGATACGCAGTATTTT.

This rearrangement joins TRBV19 to TRBJ2-7, with D unresolved. Between the trimmed V and J ends, which lost 10 bases and 3 bases, there was a span of 16 bases. In germline, CDR1 is LNHDA, CDR2 SQIVND (reference sequence). The CDR3 runs 13 residues. The CDR3: CATSHGPDYEQYF. In DNA form, the CDR3 reads TGTGCCACCTCACATGGGCCGGACTACGAGCAGTACTTC.

This clonotype was seen ten or more times. The chain couples TRBV7-2 to TRBJ2-7; 8 bases are a match to TRBD1. The ends lost 1 base at V and 4 bases at J; junction bases unmatched: 6. The CDR3 sequence is 15 residues long. In germline, CDR1 is SGHTA, CDR2 FQGNSA. CDR3 in DNA: TGTGCCAGCAGCTTAGTTGGAGGACAGGGTTACGAGCAGTACTTC. Amino acid sequence: CASSLVGGQGYEQYF. Full variable domain (outside the CDR3, taken from reference TRBV7-2 and TRBJ2-7): GAGVSQSPSNKVTEKGKDVELRCDPISGHTALYWYRQSLGQGLEFLIYFQGNSAPDKSGLPSDRFSAERTGGSVSTLTIQRTQQEDSAVYLCASSLVGGQGYEQYFGPGTRLTVT.

Only a few counts were recorded for this clonotype. CDR3 in DNA: TGTGCCACCAGCAGAGGGGGAGGTTTATCCTACAATGAGCAGTTCTTC. Translating it yields CATSRGGGLSYNEQFF. The chain recombines TRBV15 with TRBJ2-1, with D possibly matching TRBD2 (6 bases). The germline gives CDR1 LNHNV, CDR2 YYDKDF (reference sequence). V gave up 1 base and J gave up 1 base, with 11 bases separating them. The CDR3 consists of 16 residues.

This clonotype was counted at least ten times. The chain couples TRBV28 to TRBJ2-7; D remains unclear. The CDR3 extends over 15 amino acids. The V end was cut by 8 bases, the J end by 3 bases, with 20 bases between. CDR1 MDHEN and CDR2 SYDVKM come from the germline V gene. The CDR3 loop reads CASSLLPGEGYEQYF. The DNA for the CDR3 is TGTGCCAGCTCTCTACTCCCTGGAGAAGGCTACGAGCAGTACTTC.

About this clonotype: This may come from a read error, since a much larger clone is one base off. This chain joins TRBV6-2 or TRBV6-3 and TRBJ2-3; the match to TRBD2 covers 11 bases. This CDR3 is 15 amino acids long. The germline V gene encodes CDR1 MNHEY and CDR2 SVGEGT. This chain's CDR3 is CASRRLAGLTDTQCF. The CDR3 coding sequence is TGTGCCAGCAGAAGACTAGCGGGACTCACAGATACGCAGTGTTTT.

This clonotype was seen only a few times. This chain joins TRBV6-6 and TRBJ2-7; 8 positions agree with TRBD1. The junction had 8 bases not matched to a gene; V was cut back by 0 bases and J by 7 bases. Germline CDR1 MNHNY, CDR2 SVGAGI (reference sequence). This CDR3 is 15 amino acids long. The CDR3 nucleotides are TGTGCCAGCAGTTACTCGTCCCAGGGGGCAGGGGAGCAGTACTTC. Protein product: CASSYSSQGAGEQYF.

The J gene is TRBJ2-7, the V gene TRBV20-1, with TRBD2 matching 9 bases. The germline V gene encodes CDR1 DFQATT and CDR2 SNEGSKA (reference sequence). V lost 8 bases to trimming and J lost 9 bases; unmatched junction nucleotides: 23. This CDR3 has 16 residues. The CDR3 sequence is CSTPGSSGDSYERQYF. The CDR3 nucleotides are TGCAGTACTCCTGGTTCTAGCGGGGATTCCTACGAGCGGCAGTACTTC.

A single count supports this clonotype. This may come from a read error, since a much larger clone is one base off. The V and J genes are TRBV6-5 and TRBJ2-1; 10 bases are a match to TRBD1. Germline-derived CDR1 and CDR2 are MNHEY and SVGAGI. This CDR3 region has 15 residues. Here the CDR3 reads CAGSYGTGVGNEQFF. The CDR3, as DNA: TGTGCCGGCAGTTACGGGACAGGGGTAGGCAATGAGCAGTTCTTC.

About this clonotype: A much larger clone lies a single base off, so this may be a read error. V is TRBV19 and J is TRBJ2-5, with unresolved D. The CDR3 is 15 residues long. Per the germline V gene, CDR1 is LNHDA and CDR2 is SQIVND (reference sequence). V was trimmed by 8 bases and J by 1 base, leaving 17 bases between them. For the CDR3, the DNA is TGTGCCAGTGCCGATGGGCTAGGAATCCAAGAGACCCAGTACTTC. Amino acid sequence: CASADGLGIQETQYF.

This clonotype came up many times. The V call is TRBV7-9, the J call TRBJ2-2; a weak D match, TRBD1 (5 bases). V shed 1 base and J shed 0 bases, with 15 bases lying between them. The germline CDR1 and CDR2 sequences are SEHNR and FQNEAQ (reference sequence). This CDR3 contains 18 residues. The CDR3 region is CASSLVSTARSNTGELFF. The CDR3, as DNA: TGTGCCAGCAGCTTAGTTTCGACAGCTAGATCGAACACCGGGGAGCTGTTTTTT. Complete variable domain (other parts from reference TRBV7-9 and TRBJ2-2): DTGVSQNPRHKITKRGQNVTFRCDPISEHNRLYWYRQTLGQGPEFLTYFQNEAQLEKSRLLSDRFSAERPKGSFSTLEIQRTEQGDSAMYLCASSLVSTARSNTGELFFGEGSRLTVL.

The chain couples TRBV11-2 to TRBJ1-5; maybe TRBD1 (5 bases). V gave up 1 base and J gave up 5 bases, with 9 bases separating them. The CDR3 contains 14 residues. Germline loops: CDR1 SGHAT, CDR2 FQNNGV. The CDR3: CASSLAGYDQPQHF. DNA for the CDR3: TGTGCCAGCAGCTTAGCAGGGTATGATCAGCCCCAGCATTTT.

With regard to this clonotype: This sequence may be a read error, since a much larger clone differs from it by one base. The chain has TRBV27 and TRBJ1-3; D is unresolved. This CDR3 comprises 15 residues. Germline CDR1 and CDR2: MNHEY and SMNVEV (reference sequence). The V gene lost 3 bases and the J gene lost 2 bases, with 11 bases spanning the gap. CDR3: CASSLAASPGNTIYF. DNA for the CDR3: TGTGCCAGCAGTTTGGCAGCCAGCCCTGGAAACACCATATATTTT.

Turning to this clonotype: The conserved final phenylalanine or tryptophan is absent from the CDR3, which likely points to a read error. J is TRBJ1-4 and V is TRBV4-2; TRBD1 is a possible D gene (5 bases). This CDR3 is built from 16 residues. V was pared by 4 bases and J by 4 bases, with 16 bases between. Germline V CDR1 and CDR2: LGHNA, YNFKEQ. CDR3 protein: CASSLPLTAVNEKLFL. The CDR3 DNA reads as TGTGCCAGCAGCCTCCCATTGACAGCGGTTAATGAAAAACTGTTTCTT.

V is TRBV7-9 and J is TRBJ2-1; D is tentatively TRBD1 or TRBD2 (5 bases each). The CDR3 length is 17 residues. V lost 3 bases, J lost 0 bases, and 15 bases lay in between. Germline V lookup: CDR1 SEHNR, CDR2 FQNEAQ (reference sequence). Here the CDR3 reads CASSFPAGTHSYNEQFF. CDR3 bases: TGTGCCAGCAGCTTTCCCGCCGGGACCCACTCCTACAATGAGCAGTTCTTC.